This TCR beta chain was recovered during a study of T cells in Graves' hyperthyroidism and ophthalmopathy. Study details: Peripheral blood was acquired at first diagnosis, ahead of any therapy whatsoever.

This clonotype was recorded at least ten times. Its cognate antigen is unknown. The germline V and J ends were trimmed by 4 bases and 4 bases, with 9 bases remaining between them. Per the germline V gene, CDR1 is SGDLS and CDR2 is YYNGEE. The CDR3 extends over 13 amino acids. Amplification targeted TCR beta CDR3 regions from RNA transcripts. HTBI primers were the set used in a first-round RT-PCR of the TCR CDR3. MiXCR, run by TCRdb on the multiplex PCR reads, gives a single entry per CDR3 protein. The table shows 650,000 to 750,000 distinct CDR3 sequences, with 14% occurring only once. Diagnoses were established using clinical symptoms, serum thyroxine and TRAb, thyroid ultrasound and orbital computed tomography. Study findings and constraints: Most clonotypes expanded in the thyroid (above 0.001) were also present in blood. By a 13 V-J model, ophthalmopathy was set apart from stable hyperthyroidism.

This receptor was taken from a woman younger than 30 with Graves' hyperthyroidism. The chain carries TRBV9 and TRBJ1-3; a possible D gene is TRBD1 (6 bases). The sequenced sample was blood. The DNA for the CDR3 is TGTGCCAGCAGCCCAGGGGAAGGAAACACCATATATTTT. This sequence encodes CASSPGEGNTIYF.